This T cell receptor beta chain is from a study of response to subunit inactivated influenza vaccine. Whole-study results and caveats: It was suggested by the authors that few new T cells are recruited by each seasonal influenza vaccination.

The CDR3 spans 15 residues. The V and J ends lost 1 base and 3 bases respectively, with 13 bases between them. CDR1 is SGHTA and CDR2 is FQGTGA in the germline V gene. Comments on this clonotype: What it binds is unknown.

One entry per CDR3 protein results from TCRdb running MiXCR on the RT-PCR reads. The sample contains some 850,000 distinct CDR3 sequences, less than 20% of which appear only once. The rearrangement links TRBV7-3 to TRBJ2-7, with D perhaps TRBD1 (5 bases). The specimen comprised PBMCs from blood, sampled 4 to 6 days after vaccination. The clonotype was recovered from a man aged 50 to 59 who received an inactivated influenza vaccine. As DNA, the CDR3 is TGTGCCAGCAGCTTAATGTGGGGCCCGCTCTACGAGCAGTACTTC. Amino acids: CASSLMWGPLYEQYF.